This TCR beta chain was retrieved from a study of OX40 agonist ivuxolimab in advanced cancers. Measured with immunoSEQ multiplex PCR; TCRdb has only the in-frame clones, and not every one. Among under 80,000 clones listed, approximately 88% were seen once. CDR1 is SGHNT and CDR2 is YENEEA in the germline V gene. The CDR3 totals 12 residues. J was trimmed by 3 bases and V by 7 bases; bases with no gene match: 1. The TCR comes from an adult with an advanced solid tumor such as melanoma, head and neck, liver or kidney cancer. This specimen was CD4+ or CD8+ T cells sorted from blood, taken in a trial of the OX40 agonist ivuxolimab. The chain uses TRBV11-3 and TRBJ2-3; 7 nucleotides match TRBD1. CDR3 loop: CASKGATDTQYF. For the CDR3, the DNA is TGTGCCAGCAAGGGGGCGACAGATACGCAGTATTTT.